Sequencing of this TCR beta chain was carried out in a study of blood T cell repertoires in COVID-19. Looking at the study overall: Nucleic acid was either cDNA or gDNA, and it came from T cells, B-cell-depleted T cells, or PBMCs.

Original processing notes: Researchers report that nucleated cell counts were estimated from reference gene primer amplification. TCRdb's copy holds only in-frame clones and misses some; the assay was immunoSEQ multiplex PCR. Clone size and the V and J calls come from that table; the DNA yielded D and trimming. The sample consists of about 190,000 clones, 84% of them appearing once. CDR1 MNHEY and CDR2 SVGAGI come from the germline V gene. V lost 0 bases and J lost 2; bases outside the gene matches: 6. This CDR3 is built from 16 residues. This clone was observed a handful of times. The TCR was taken from a woman between 65 and 79 years old with active or convalescent COVID-19. The sample comprised peripheral blood. The V gene is TRBV6-5, the J gene TRBJ1-2; 7 bases agree with TRBD1. CDR3 DNA sequence: TGTGCCAGCAGTTACTCCTTTGGACAGGCGAACTATGGCTACACCTTC. Protein product: CASSYSFGQANYGYTF.